This T cell receptor (beta chain) was observed in a study of regulatory T cells in long-lasting Graves disease. Broader study findings: Among the persistent patients, 2,741 public clonotypes were shared, more than the 950 to 1,000 shared among new patients.

Indicated time point: persistent/refractory GD, antithyroid drugs over 5 years with positive TRAb. TCR sequences were obtained from RNA taken from PBMCs. V lost 0 bases, J lost 10 bases, and 13 bases lay in between. CDR3 size: 15 residues. Per the germline V gene, CDR1 is SGHAT and CDR2 is FQNNGV. In building TCR beta libraries, iRepertoire HTBI primers were used together with Arm-PCR of CDR3 regions. In TCRdb, the multiplex PCR reads were re-called with MiXCR into one record per CDR3 protein. The sample lists 390,000 or so distinct CDR3 sequences; roughly 24% were seen once. On this clonotype: Its antigen is undetermined.

The TCR originated in a woman between 35 and 50 years old with Graves disease. This specimen was peripheral blood mononuclear cells (PBMCs), taken when the disease was refractory, from a patient treated with antithyroid drugs. The chain links TRBV11-2 to TRBJ1-6; possible D gene TRBD1, 6 bases. CDR3 DNA: TGTGCCAGCAGCTTAGATCAGGGGTTCGGGTCACCCCTCCACTTT. It encodes CASSLDQGFGSPLHF.